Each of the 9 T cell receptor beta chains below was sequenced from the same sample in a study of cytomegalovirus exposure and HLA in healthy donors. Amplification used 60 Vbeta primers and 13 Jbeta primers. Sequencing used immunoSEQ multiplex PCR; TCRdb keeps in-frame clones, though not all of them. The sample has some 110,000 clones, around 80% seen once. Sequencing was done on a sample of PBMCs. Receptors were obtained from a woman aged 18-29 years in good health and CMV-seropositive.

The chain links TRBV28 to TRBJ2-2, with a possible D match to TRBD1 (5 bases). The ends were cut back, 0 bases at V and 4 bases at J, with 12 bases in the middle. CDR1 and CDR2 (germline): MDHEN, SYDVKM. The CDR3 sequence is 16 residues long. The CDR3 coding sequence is TGTGCCAGCAGTTTATGGACAGTGACTTCCACCGGGGAGCTGTTTTTT. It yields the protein CASSLWTVTSTGELFF. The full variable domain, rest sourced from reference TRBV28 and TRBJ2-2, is DVKVTQSSRYLVKRTGEKVFLECVQDMDHENMFWYRQDPGLGLRLIYFSYDVKMKEKGDIPEGYSVSREKKERFSLILESASTNQTSMYLCASSLWTVTSTGELFFGEGSRLTVL.

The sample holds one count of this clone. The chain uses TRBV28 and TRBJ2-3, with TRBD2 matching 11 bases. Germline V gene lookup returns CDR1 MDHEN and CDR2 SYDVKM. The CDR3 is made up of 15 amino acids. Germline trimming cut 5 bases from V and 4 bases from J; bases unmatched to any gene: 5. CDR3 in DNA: TGTGCCAGCAGTCTTAGCGGGAGGGGGGCAGATACGCAGTATTTT. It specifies CASSLSGRGADTQYF.

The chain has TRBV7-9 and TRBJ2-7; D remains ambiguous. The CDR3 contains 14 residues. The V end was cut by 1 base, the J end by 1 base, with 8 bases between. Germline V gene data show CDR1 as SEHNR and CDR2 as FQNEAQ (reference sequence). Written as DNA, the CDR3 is TGTGCCAGCAGCTTAGAGACAAATTCCTACGAGCAGTACTTC. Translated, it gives CASSLETNSYEQYF.

CDR3 protein: CASSLAGSKNIQYF. The DNA of the CDR3 is TGTGCCAGCAGTTTGGCCGGGAGCAAAAACATTCAGTACTTC. This chain joins TRBV28 and TRBJ2-4, with D possibly matching TRBD2 (6 bases). Looked up from germline, CDR1 is MDHEN and CDR2 is SYDVKM. CDR3 size: 14 residues. V was pared by 3 bases and J by 3 bases, with 9 bases between.

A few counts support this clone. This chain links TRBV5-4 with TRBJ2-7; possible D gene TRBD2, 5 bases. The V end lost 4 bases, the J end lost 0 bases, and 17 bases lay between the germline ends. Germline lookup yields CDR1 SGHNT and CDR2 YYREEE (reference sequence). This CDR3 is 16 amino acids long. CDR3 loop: CASSPGFTASSYEQYF. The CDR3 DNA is TGTGCCAGCAGCCCGGGATTCACCGCGAGCTCCTACGAGCAGTACTTC.

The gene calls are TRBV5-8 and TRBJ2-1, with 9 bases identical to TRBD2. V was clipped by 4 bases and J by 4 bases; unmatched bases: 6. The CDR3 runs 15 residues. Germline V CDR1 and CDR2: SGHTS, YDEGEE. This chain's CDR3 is CASSEDSGRYNEQFF. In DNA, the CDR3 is TGTGCCAGCAGCGAGGATAGCGGGAGATACAATGAGCAGTTCTTC.

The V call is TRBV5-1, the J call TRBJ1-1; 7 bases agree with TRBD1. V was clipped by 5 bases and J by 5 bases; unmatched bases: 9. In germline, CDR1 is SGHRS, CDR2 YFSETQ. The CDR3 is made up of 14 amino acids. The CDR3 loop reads CASSMDRQGTEAFF. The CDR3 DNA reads TGCGCCAGCAGTATGGACAGGCAGGGGACTGAAGCTTTCTTT.

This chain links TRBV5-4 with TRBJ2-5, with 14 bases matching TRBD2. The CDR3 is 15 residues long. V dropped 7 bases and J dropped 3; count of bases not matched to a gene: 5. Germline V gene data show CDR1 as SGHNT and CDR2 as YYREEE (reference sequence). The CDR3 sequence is CASRLGLAGEETQYF. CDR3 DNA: TGTGCCAGCCGATTGGGACTAGCGGGAGAAGAGACCCAGTACTTC.

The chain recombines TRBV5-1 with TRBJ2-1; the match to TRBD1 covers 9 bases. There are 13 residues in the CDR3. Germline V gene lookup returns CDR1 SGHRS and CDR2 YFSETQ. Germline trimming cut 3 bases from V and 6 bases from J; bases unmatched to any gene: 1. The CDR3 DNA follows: TGCGCCAGCAGCTGGGGACAGGGCAATGAGCAGTTCTTC. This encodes CASSWGQGNEQFF. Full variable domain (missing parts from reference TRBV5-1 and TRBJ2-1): KAGVTQTPRYLIKTRGQQVTLSCSPISGHRSVSWYQQTPGQGLQFLFEYFSETQRNKGNFPGRFSGRQFSNSRSEMNVSTLELGDSALYLCASSWGQGNEQFFGPGTRLTVL.